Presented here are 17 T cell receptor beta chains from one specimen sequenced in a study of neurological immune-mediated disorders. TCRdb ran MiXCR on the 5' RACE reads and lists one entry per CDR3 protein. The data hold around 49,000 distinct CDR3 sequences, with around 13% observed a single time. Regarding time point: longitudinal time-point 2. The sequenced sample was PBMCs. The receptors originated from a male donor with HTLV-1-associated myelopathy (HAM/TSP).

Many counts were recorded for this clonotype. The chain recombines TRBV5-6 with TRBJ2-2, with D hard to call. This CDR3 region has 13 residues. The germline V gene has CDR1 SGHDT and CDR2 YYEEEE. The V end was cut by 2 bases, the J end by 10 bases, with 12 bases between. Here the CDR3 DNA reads TGTGCCAGCAGCTTAGACACCAGGAAGGAGCTGTTTTTT. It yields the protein CASSLDTRKELFF.

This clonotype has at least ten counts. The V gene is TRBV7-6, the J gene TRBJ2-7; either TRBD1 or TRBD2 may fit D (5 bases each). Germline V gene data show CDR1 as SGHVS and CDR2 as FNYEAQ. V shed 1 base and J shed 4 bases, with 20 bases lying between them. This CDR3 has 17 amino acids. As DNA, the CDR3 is TGTGCCAGCAGCTTAGTGAGGGGCCGATCCAAAGGGTACGAGCAGTACTTC. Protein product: CASSLVRGRSKGYEQYF.

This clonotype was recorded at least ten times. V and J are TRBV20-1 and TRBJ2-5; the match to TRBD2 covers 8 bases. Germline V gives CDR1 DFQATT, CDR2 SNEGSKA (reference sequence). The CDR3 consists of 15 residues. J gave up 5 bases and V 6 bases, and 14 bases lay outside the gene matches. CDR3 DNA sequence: TGCAGTGCGCTCCCTTTACGGGGGGGCCTGGAGACCCAGTACTTC. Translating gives CSALPLRGGLETQYF.

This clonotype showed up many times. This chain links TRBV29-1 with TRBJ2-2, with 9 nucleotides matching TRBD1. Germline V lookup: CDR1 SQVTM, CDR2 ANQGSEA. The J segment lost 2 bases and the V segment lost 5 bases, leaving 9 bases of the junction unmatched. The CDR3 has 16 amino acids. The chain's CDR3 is CSVSFRDRANTGELFF. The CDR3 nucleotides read TGCAGCGTTTCTTTCCGGGACAGGGCCAACACCGGGGAGCTGTTTTTT.

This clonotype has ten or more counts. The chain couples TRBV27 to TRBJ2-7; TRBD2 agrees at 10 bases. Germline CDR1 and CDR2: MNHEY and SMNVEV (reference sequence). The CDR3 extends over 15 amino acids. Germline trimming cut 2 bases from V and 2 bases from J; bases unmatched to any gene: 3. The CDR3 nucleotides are TGTGCCAGCAGTTTACGCAGCGGGGGGGCCTACGAGCAGTACTTC. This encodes CASSLRSGGAYEQYF.

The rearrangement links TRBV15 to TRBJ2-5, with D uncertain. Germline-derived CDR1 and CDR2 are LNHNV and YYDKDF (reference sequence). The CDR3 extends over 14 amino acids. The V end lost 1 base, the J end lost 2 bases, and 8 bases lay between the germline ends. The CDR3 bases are TGTGCCACCAGCAGAGTCAGGATGCAAGAGACCCAGTACTTC. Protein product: CATSRVRMQETQYF.

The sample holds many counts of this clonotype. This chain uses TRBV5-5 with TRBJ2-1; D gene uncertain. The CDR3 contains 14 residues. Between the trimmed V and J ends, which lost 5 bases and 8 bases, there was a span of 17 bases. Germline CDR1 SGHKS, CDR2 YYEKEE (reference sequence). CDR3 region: CASRRDPSTDEQFF. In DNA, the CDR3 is TGTGCCAGCAGAAGGGATCCCTCTACGGATGAGCAGTTCTTC. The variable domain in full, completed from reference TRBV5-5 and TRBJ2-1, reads DAGVTQSPTHLIKTRGQQVTLRCSPISGHKSVSWYQQVLGQGPQFIFQYYEKEERGRGNFPDRFSARQFPNYSSELNVNALLLGDSALYLCASRRDPSTDEQFFGPGTRLTVL.

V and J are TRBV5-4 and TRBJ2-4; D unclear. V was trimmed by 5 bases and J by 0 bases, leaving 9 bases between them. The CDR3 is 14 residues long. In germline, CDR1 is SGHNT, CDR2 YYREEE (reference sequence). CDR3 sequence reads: CASSSILAKNIQYF. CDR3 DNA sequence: TGTGCCAGCAGTTCGATACTAGCCAAAAACATTCAGTACTTC.

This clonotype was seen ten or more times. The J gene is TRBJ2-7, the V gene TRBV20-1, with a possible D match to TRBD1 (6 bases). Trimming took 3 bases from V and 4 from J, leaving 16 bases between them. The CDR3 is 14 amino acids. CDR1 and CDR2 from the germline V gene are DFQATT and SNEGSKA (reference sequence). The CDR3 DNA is TGCAGTGCTAGGACGAGGGGACAAGGGTACGAGCAGTACTTC. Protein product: CSARTRGQGYEQYF.

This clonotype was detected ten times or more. This CDR3 reads CASSFSLWGANTGELFF. CDR3 nucleotide sequence: TGTGCCAGCAGCTTCTCCCTTTGGGGGGCGAACACCGGGGAGCTGTTTTTT. This chain uses TRBV5-6 with TRBJ2-2, with D perhaps TRBD2 (6 bases). With 2 bases removed from V and 0 bases from J, the gap between germline ends came to 14 bases. The CDR3 loop spans 17 amino acids. Germline loops: CDR1 SGHDT, CDR2 YYEEEE.

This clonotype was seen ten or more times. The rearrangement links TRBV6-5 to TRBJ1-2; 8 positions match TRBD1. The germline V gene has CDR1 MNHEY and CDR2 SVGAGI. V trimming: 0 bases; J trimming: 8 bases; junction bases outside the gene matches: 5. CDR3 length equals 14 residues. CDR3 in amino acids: CASSYSVQGGGYTF. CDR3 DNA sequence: TGTGCCAGCAGTTACTCGGTACAGGGGGGCGGCTACACCTTC.

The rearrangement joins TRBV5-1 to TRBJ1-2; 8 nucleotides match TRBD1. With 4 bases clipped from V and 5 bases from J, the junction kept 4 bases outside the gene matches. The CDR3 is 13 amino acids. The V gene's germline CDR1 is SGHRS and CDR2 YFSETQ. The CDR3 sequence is CASSEGQDYGYTF. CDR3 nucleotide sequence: TGCGCCAGCAGCGAGGGACAGGATTATGGCTACACCTTC.

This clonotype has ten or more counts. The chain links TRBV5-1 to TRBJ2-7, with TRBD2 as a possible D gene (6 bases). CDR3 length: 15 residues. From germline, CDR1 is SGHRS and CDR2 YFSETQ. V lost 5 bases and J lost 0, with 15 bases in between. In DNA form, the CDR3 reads TGCGCCAGCAGTCGGGGGAGCGGAGACTCCTACGAGCAGTACTTC. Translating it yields CASSRGSGDSYEQYF.

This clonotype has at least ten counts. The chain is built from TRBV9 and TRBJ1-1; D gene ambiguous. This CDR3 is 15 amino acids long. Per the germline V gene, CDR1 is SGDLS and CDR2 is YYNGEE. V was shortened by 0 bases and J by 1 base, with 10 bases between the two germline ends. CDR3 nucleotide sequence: TGTGCCAGCAGCGTAGGTTCCCGGGGGAACACTGAAGCTTTCTTT. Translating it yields CASSVGSRGNTEAFF. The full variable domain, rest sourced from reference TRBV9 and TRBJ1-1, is DSGVTQTPKHLITATGQRVTLRCSPRSGDLSVYWYQQSLDQGLQFLIQYYNGEERAKGNILERFSAQQFPDLHSELNLSSLELGDSALYFCASSVGSRGNTEAFFGQGTRLTVV.

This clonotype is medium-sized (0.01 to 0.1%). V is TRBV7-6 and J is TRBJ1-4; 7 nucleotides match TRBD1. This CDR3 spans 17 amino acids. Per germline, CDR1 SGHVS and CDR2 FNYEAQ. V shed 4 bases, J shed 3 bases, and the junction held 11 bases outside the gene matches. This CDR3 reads CASSSRNTGVPNEKLFF. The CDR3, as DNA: TGTGCCAGCAGCTCACGAAACACAGGGGTGCCTAATGAAAAACTGTTTTTT.

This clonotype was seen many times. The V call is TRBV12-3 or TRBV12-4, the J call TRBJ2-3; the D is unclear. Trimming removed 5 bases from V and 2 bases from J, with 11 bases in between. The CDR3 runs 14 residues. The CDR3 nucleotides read TGTGCCAGCAGTGTCCGGGTCAACACAGATACGCAGTATTTT. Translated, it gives CASSVRVNTDTQYF.

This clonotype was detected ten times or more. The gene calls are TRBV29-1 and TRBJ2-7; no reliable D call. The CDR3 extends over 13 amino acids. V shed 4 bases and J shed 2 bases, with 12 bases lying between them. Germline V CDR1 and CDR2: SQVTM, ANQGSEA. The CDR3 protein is CSVGSRNAYEQYF. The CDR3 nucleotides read TGCAGCGTTGGAAGTCGGAACGCCTACGAGCAGTACTTC.